These T cell receptor beta chains were read from a single sample in a study of shared clonotypes between healthy human individuals. Profiling relied on immunoSEQ multiplex PCR, and the TCRdb table lists in-frame clones only, not all of them. The table lists 2.3 million or so clones, approximately 95% of them singletons. The specimen was naive CD4+ T cells from PBMCs. The receptor source for this set is a man aged 18 to 30 in good health. Some clones in this sample may be carry-over from other donors' samples. Each CDR3 is given with its conserved first and last residue. D genes are given only for firm matches. Size values are once, few and many counts, or a class for expanded clones, and some rows have none.

D gene | CDR3 length | clone size | J gene | V gene | CDR3 protein | CDR3 DNA
. | 14 | . | TRBJ2-5 | TRBV18 | CASSPPGRGETQYF | TGTGCCAGCTCACCACCCGGCAGGGGAGAGACCCAGTACTTC
. | 14 | . | TRBJ2-7 | TRBV6-5 | CASSGQGLSYEQYF | TGTGCCAGTTCAGGACAGGGACTATCCTACGAGCAGTACTTC
TRBD1 | 15 | once | TRBJ1-2 | TRBV30 | CAWSRRQGSDYGYTF | TGTGCCTGGAGTCGCCGACAGGGAAGCGACTATGGCTACACCTTC
. | 13 | . | TRBJ2-3 | TRBV5-4 | CASSLSGTDTQYF | TGTGCCAGCAGCTTATCCGGCACAGATACGCAGTATTTT
TRBD2 | 15 | . | TRBJ2-5 | TRBV14 | CASSPKREGTETQYF | TGTGCCAGCAGCCCGAAGCGGGAGGGCACAGAGACCCAGTACTTC
TRBD2 | 13 | . | TRBJ2-5 | TRBV6-5 | CASTPGGEETQYF | TGTGCCAGCACCCCGGGGGGAGAAGAGACCCAGTACTTC
. | 14 | . | TRBJ2-7 | TRBV5-1 | CASSPDEGSYEQYF | TGCGCCAGCAGCCCTGACGAGGGCTCTTACGAGCAGTACTTC
TRBD1 | 13 | few | TRBJ1-2 | TRBV2 | CASTDRSNYGYTF | TGTGCCAGCACGGACAGGAGCAACTATGGCTACACCTTC
. | 11 | . | TRBJ1-1 | TRBV29-1 | CSVEKNTEAFF | TGCAGCGTTGAAAAGAACACTGAAGCTTTCTTT
. | 13 | . | TRBJ2-2 | TRBV5-1 | CASSLAYTGELFF | TGCGCCAGCAGCTTGGCGTACACCGGGGAGCTGTTTTTT
TRBD1 | 17 | . | TRBJ1-5 | TRBV6-1 | CASSEGTGGRSNQPQHF | TGTGCCAGCAGTGAAGGGACAGGGGGCCGTAGCAATCAGCCCCAGCATTTT
TRBD1 | 15 | . | TRBJ2-1 | TRBV4-2 | CASSKKQGAYNEQFF | TGTGCCAGCAGCAAAAAGCAGGGGGCCTACAATGAGCAGTTCTTC
TRBD1 | 16 | . | TRBJ1-2 | TRBV5-1 | CASSLVLSGQNYGYTF | TGCGCCAGCAGCTTGGTGTTATCGGGACAGAACTATGGCTACACCTTC
TRBD2 | 15 | . | TRBJ2-1 | TRBV5-1 | CASSLHTGTNNEQFF | TGCGCCAGCAGCTTGCATACCGGGACTAACAATGAGCAGTTCTTC
TRBD2 | 15 | . | TRBJ2-5 | TRBV25-1 | CASSAQGLSKETQYF | TGTGCCAGCAGTGCCCAGGGACTATCAAAAGAGACCCAGTACTTC
TRBD2 | 19 | . | TRBJ2-2 | TRBV7-8 | CASSSRGLAGVGVPGELFF | TGTGCCAGCAGCTCCCGGGGACTAGCGGGAGTGGGAGTCCCCGGGGAGCTGTTTTTT
. | 12 | . | TRBJ1-1 | TRBV7-3 | CASSFFGAEAFF | TGTGCCAGCAGCTTTTTTGGGGCTGAAGCTTTCTTT